The T cell receptor (beta chain) under discussion was sequenced for a study of cytomegalovirus exposure and HLA in healthy donors. Study results and limitations: The investigators catalogued 164 TCR beta chains as cytomegalovirus-associated. Common viral pathogens were later found to be apparently linked to several of the most significant clusters.

Looked up from germline, CDR1 is SNHLY and CDR2 is FYNNEI. This CDR3 is 14 amino acids long. V dropped 6 bases and J dropped 7; count of bases not matched to a gene: 5. PCR employed 60 Vbeta and 13 Jbeta primers. This table comes from immunoSEQ multiplex PCR, and its TCRdb copy is limited to in-frame clones, with some not included. The data contain tens of thousands of clones, about four fifths of them singletons. Points on this clone: Its specificity is unknown.

This clonotype originated in a male donor in good health and CMV-seropositive. Sequencing used PBMCs. The genes are TRBV2 and TRBJ1-5; 11 bases agree with TRBD1. The DNA of the CDR3 is TGTGCCAGCAGGGGACAGGGGGTAGGCCAGCCCCAGCATTTT. This translates into CASRGQGVGQPQHF.